These 28 T cell receptor beta chains originate from one sample sequenced in a study of cytomegalovirus exposure and HLA in healthy donors. This table comes from immunoSEQ multiplex PCR, and its TCRdb copy is limited to in-frame clones, with some not included. The sample records some 59,000 clones, about 92% being singletons. Material for sequencing was PBMCs. The origin of the receptors is a woman aged 18 to 35 in good health and CMV-seropositive.

In this sample, this clone turned up once. This chain uses TRBV4-2 with TRBJ1-2; D not resolved. Germline assignment: CDR1 LGHNA and CDR2 YNFKEQ. This CDR3 comprises 11 residues. V dropped 0 bases and J dropped 8 bases, with 4 bases sitting between them. The CDR3 spells CASSQDLGYTF. CDR3 DNA: TGTGCCAGCAGCCAAGATCTGGGCTACACCTTC.

The V gene is TRBV6-1, the J gene TRBJ2-7, with D tentatively TRBD1 (6 bases). The germline CDR1 and CDR2 sequences are MNHNS and SASEGT. The CDR3 contains 14 residues. The CDR3 DNA sequence: TGTGCTACCAAACTGCAGGACAGCTCCTACGAGCAGTACTTC. Protein product: CATKLQDSSYEQYF.

The V gene is TRBV19, the J gene TRBJ2-5; 12 bases align to TRBD2. CDR1 LNHDA and CDR2 SQIVND come from the germline V gene (reference sequence). V lost 4 bases, J lost 4 bases, and 7 bases stayed unmatched. CDR3 length equals 16 residues. The CDR3 DNA sequence: TGTGCCAGTAGTAGCCGGCTAGCGGGGGGGCTAGAGACCCAGTACTTC. Translated: CASSSRLAGGLETQYF.

This chain uses TRBV4-1 with TRBJ1-2, with unresolved D. V gave up 1 base and J gave up 0 bases, with 9 bases separating them. The length of the CDR3 is 15 residues. Germline CDR1 is MGHRA and CDR2 is YSYEKL. CDR3 in DNA: TGCGCCAGCAGCCAAGGGAGCCAGCCTAACTATGGCTACACCTTC. Encoded protein: CASSQGSQPNYGYTF.

This rearrangement joins TRBV6-1 to TRBJ2-1; 7 bases fit TRBD1. CDR3 length: 16 amino acids. V gave up 4 bases and J gave up 5 bases; unmatched junction bases: 11. The germline CDR1 and CDR2 sequences are MNHNS and SASEGT. CDR3 DNA: TGTGCCAGCAGTGCGCTTCCGGGACAGCGTCACAATGAGCAGTTCTTC. It yields the protein CASSALPGQRHNEQFF.

The V and J genes are TRBV4-3 and TRBJ2-5; 11 bases are a match to TRBD2. In germline, CDR1 is LGHNA, CDR2 YSLEER. V lost 3 bases, J lost 3 bases, and 9 bases stayed unmatched. The CDR3 sequence is 17 residues long. The CDR3 loop is CASSQRIAGGPEETQYF. Written as DNA, the CDR3 is TGCGCCAGCAGCCAGCGTATAGCGGGGGGGCCTGAAGAGACCCAGTACTTC.

The rearrangement uses TRBV19 and TRBJ1-6; TRBD1 matches 9 bases. Looked up from germline, CDR1 is LNHDA and CDR2 is SQIVND (reference sequence). The CDR3 consists of 17 residues. V shed 1 base, J shed 9 bases, and the junction held 10 bases outside the gene matches. The CDR3 nucleotides read TGTGCCAGTAGTATAGCTCCGACAGGGGGATCTACTTCACCCCTCCACTTT. This translates into CASSIAPTGGSTSPLHF.

The V and J genes are TRBV9 and TRBJ1-2, with D unclear. V was shortened by 3 bases and J by 8 bases, with 17 bases between the two germline ends. CDR1 and CDR2 from the germline V gene are SGDLS and YYNGEE. The CDR3 is 14 amino acids. CDR3 in DNA: TGTGCCAGCAGCGGCTCGTCCTCCGCGGCCGGCTACACCTTC. It translates to CASSGSSSAAGYTF. Complete variable domain (other parts from reference TRBV9 and TRBJ1-2): DSGVTQTPKHLITATGQRVTLRCSPRSGDLSVYWYQQSLDQGLQFLIQYYNGEERAKGNILERFSAQQFPDLHSELNLSSLELGDSALYFCASSGSSSAAGYTFGSGTRLTVV.

The chain recombines TRBV4-2 with TRBJ2-7; possibly TRBD2 for D (5 bases). Trimming removed 0 bases from V and 2 bases from J, with 14 bases in between. Germline CDR1 reads LGHNA; CDR2 reads YNFKEQ. CDR3 size: 16 residues. CDR3 sequence: CASSQEFGDTTYEQYF. The CDR3 region has the DNA TGTGCCAGCAGCCAAGAGTTCGGGGATACTACCTACGAGCAGTACTTC.

Worth noting for this clone: The same CDR3 can be traced to other DNA sequences in this sample. The CDR3 DNA reads TGTGCCAGCAGTGAAGGGCAGGGCAATGAGCAGTTCTTC. Translated: CASSEGQGNEQFF. The genes are TRBV6-1 and TRBJ2-1, with D perhaps TRBD1 (5 bases). CDR1 is MNHNS, CDR2 SASEGT, per germline. This CDR3 spans 13 amino acids. The V end was cut by 1 base, the J end by 6 bases, with 7 bases between.

CDR3 residues: CAWSFGSVTTLNLNTEAFF. The CDR3 DNA follows: TGTGCCTGGAGTTTTGGGTCAGTAACTACCCTCAACCTGAACACTGAAGCTTTCTTT. The chain uses TRBV30 and TRBJ1-1; D remains ambiguous. The CDR3 is 19 amino acids. Trimming stripped 2 bases from V and 0 bases from J, with 25 bases between. Germline V gene data show CDR1 as GTSNPN and CDR2 as SVGIG (reference sequence).

The chain carries TRBV5-4 and TRBJ2-5; 7 bases are a match to TRBD1. Trimming at V came to 4 bases and at J to 1 base, leaving 7 bases not matched to a gene. CDR1 and CDR2 (germline): SGHNT, YYREEE (reference sequence). The CDR3 runs to 15 residues. The CDR3 bases are TGTGCCAGCAGCCACCAACAGGGGTCCCAAGAGACCCAGTACTTC. This translates into CASSHQQGSQETQYF.

This rearrangement joins TRBV7-3 to TRBJ2-1, with 11 bases that match TRBD1. J gave up 7 bases and V 1 base, and 9 bases lay outside the gene matches. Germline CDR1 and CDR2: SGHTA and FQGTGA. The CDR3 is 17 residues long. The CDR3 reads CASSLRGRDRGKNEQFF. The DNA for the CDR3 is TGTGCCAGCAGCTTAAGAGGACGGGACAGGGGGAAAAATGAGCAGTTCTTC.

The V gene is TRBV5-5, the J gene TRBJ2-7, with D tentatively TRBD2 (5 bases). The CDR3 is 13 amino acids. The V gene's germline CDR1 is SGHKS and CDR2 YYEKEE (reference sequence). Trimming shortened V by 0 bases and J by 6 bases, and 10 bases separated the two germline ends. The DNA of the CDR3 is TGTGCCAGCAGCTTGGTTCCGGGGTTCGAGCAGTACTTC. Protein: CASSLVPGFEQYF.

This clone turned up a few times. The chain couples TRBV2 to TRBJ1-5; 12 nucleotides line up with TRBD1. The CDR3 is made up of 19 amino acids. Germline V gene lookup returns CDR1 SNHLY and CDR2 FYNNEI. V lost 2 bases, J lost 6 bases, and 14 bases stayed unmatched. This CDR3 is CASSELGQGAGSRPQPQHF. CDR3 sequence (DNA): TGTGCCAGCAGTGAATTGGGACAGGGGGCAGGGTCTCGACCTCAGCCCCAGCATTTT.

Note on this clone: Sequence at one end of the junction differs from germline and may be a read error. The J gene is TRBJ2-3, the V gene TRBV6-5; TRBD2 agrees at 10 bases. The CDR3 is 15 residues long. Germline CDR1 is MNHEY and CDR2 is SVGAGI. In nucleotides, the CDR3 is TGTGCCAGCAGTCACTCTAGCGGGGGCGCAGATACGCAGTATTTT. Its protein product is CASSHSSGGADTQYF.

The chain has TRBV7-8 and TRBJ2-3; D not certain. Germline assignment: CDR1 SGHVS and CDR2 FQNEAQ. Trimming pared 4 bases from V and 6 bases from J, leaving 17 bases between. The CDR3 extends over 15 amino acids. CDR3 bases: TGTGCCAGCAGCTCCGTCGGCGGTTGGGTGGATACGCAGTATTTT. Residues: CASSSVGGWVDTQYF.

This chain uses TRBV15 with TRBJ2-2; D perhaps matches TRBD2 (7 bases). Germline V gene lookup returns CDR1 LNHNV and CDR2 YYDKDF (reference sequence). The CDR3 contains 15 residues. V lost 6 bases to trimming and J lost 4 bases, with 15 bases between them. Written as DNA, the CDR3 is TGTGCCACCAGTGAGGGAGGGGGGCCCACCGGGGAGCTGTTTTTT. Its protein is CATSEGGGPTGELFF.

The V and J genes are TRBV7-9 and TRBJ2-2; TRBD2 matches 11 bases. The CDR3 extends over 15 amino acids. V was clipped by 11 bases and J by 7 bases; unmatched bases: 12. Germline loops: CDR1 SEHNR, CDR2 FQNEAQ (reference sequence). The CDR3 region is CAGSSSGGISGELFF. The CDR3 DNA reads TGTGCCGGGTCCTCTAGCGGGGGGATCAGCGGGGAGCTGTTTTTT.

This clone appeared a few times. This chain links TRBV5-6 with TRBJ1-1; D ambiguous. V shed 0 bases and J shed 3 bases, with 12 bases lying between them. Per germline, CDR1 SGHDT and CDR2 YYEEEE. The CDR3 is 15 residues long. The CDR3 region has the DNA TGTGCCAGCAGCTTGGGGACGTCGGACTACACTGAAGCTTTCTTT. Residues: CASSLGTSDYTEAFF.

This chain links TRBV13 with TRBJ1-2; 10 bases fit TRBD1. With V trimmed by 3 bases and J by 7 bases, 5 bases remained unmatched. CDR3 size: 14 residues. Per the germline V gene, CDR1 is PRHDT and CDR2 is FYEKMQ (reference sequence). The CDR3 here is CASSLGQGRSGYTF. CDR3 nucleotides: TGTGCCAGCAGCTTGGGACAGGGGCGGAGTGGCTACACCTTC.

The chain combines TRBV29-1 with TRBJ1-2; D is unresolved. Germline CDR1 is SQVTM and CDR2 is ANQGSEA. Trimming removed 4 bases from V and 4 bases from J, with 7 bases in between. CDR3 length: 11 amino acids. As DNA, the CDR3 is TGCAGCGTTGCAGTTACCTATGGCTACACCTTC. Encoded protein: CSVAVTYGYTF.

The rearrangement links TRBV19 to TRBJ1-5; 7 positions agree with TRBD1. V was clipped by 4 bases and J by 5 bases; unmatched bases: 11. The CDR3 sequence is 16 residues long. Looked up from germline, CDR1 is LNHDA and CDR2 is SQIVND (reference sequence). CDR3 DNA sequence: TGTGCCAGTAGTACGATCCTCAGGGGGTTGGATCAGCCCCAGCATTTT. It is translated as CASSTILRGLDQPQHF. Full variable domain (outside the CDR3, taken from reference TRBV19 and TRBJ1-5): DGGITQSPKYLFRKEGQNVTLSCEQNLNHDAMYWYRQDPGQGLRLIYYSQIVNDFQKGDIAEGYSVSREKKESFPLTVTSAQKNPTAFYLCASSTILRGLDQPQHFGDGTRLSIL.

The chain employs TRBV27 and TRBJ2-5; 7 bases match TRBD2. V was pared by 2 bases and J by 4 bases, with 1 base of the junction left unmatched. Germline loops: CDR1 MNHEY, CDR2 SMNVEV (reference sequence). This CDR3 region has 13 residues. The CDR3 bases are TGTGCCAGCAGTTTAGGGAGGGGAGAGACCCAGTACTTC. Its translation is CASSLGRGETQYF.

This clone was detected only once. This sequence joins TRBV14 and TRBJ1-2; D unclear. Germline V gene sequence: CDR1 SGHDN, CDR2 FVKESK. The V gene lost 1 base and the J gene lost 3 bases, with 9 bases spanning the gap. This CDR3 region has 14 residues. The CDR3 region is CASSQAGQDYGYTF. DNA of the CDR3: TGTGCCAGCAGCCAAGCTGGCCAGGACTATGGCTACACCTTC.

This chain joins TRBV7-9 and TRBJ2-7; 10 nucleotides agree with TRBD1. This CDR3 is built from 14 residues. From germline, CDR1 is SEHNR and CDR2 FQNEAQ (reference sequence). The J segment lost 6 bases and the V segment lost 5 bases, leaving 7 bases of the junction unmatched. CDR3 bases: TGTGCCAGCAGCCCGGACAGGGGGGGTCGCGAGCAGTACTTC. This gives the protein CASSPDRGGREQYF.

The chain links TRBV11-3 to TRBJ2-3, with D uncertain. Trimming left V 2 bases short and J 7 bases short, with 10 bases between. The CDR3 runs to 13 residues. CDR1 and CDR2 from the germline V gene are SGHNT and YENEEA. CDR3 in DNA: TGTGCCAGCAGCTTAATGCAGGCGAATACGCAGTATTTT. Residues: CASSLMQANTQYF.

This chain connects TRBV7-8 to TRBJ2-7, with 9 positions matching TRBD1. CDR3 length: 17 amino acids. V lost 0 bases and J lost 4; bases outside the gene matches: 10. CDR1 is SGHVS, CDR2 FQNEAQ, per germline. The CDR3 sequence: CASSLARTGTGFYEQYF. CDR3 nucleotide sequence: TGTGCCAGCAGCTTAGCTAGGACCGGGACAGGGTTTTACGAGCAGTACTTC.